The rows below give T cell receptor beta chains drawn from one sample of a study of multiple sclerosis patients with progressive multifocal leukoencephalopathy. Libraries were prepared by immunoSEQ multiplex PCR; TCRdb keeps only in-frame clonotypes and omits some of them. The sample has about 31,000 clones; approximately 88% are singletons. This material consisted of PBMCs, taken from a patient treated with natalizumab. The receptors were gathered from a woman aged 40 to 50 with progressive multifocal leukoencephalopathy. Each CDR3 is given with its conserved first and last residue. The order of the fields is D gene, V gene, clone size, J gene, CDR3 DNA, CDR3 protein. The D gene is left open where the match is weak. Only some rows state a clone size, as once, few, many or a class for expanded clones.

>.|TRBV19|.|TRBJ1-3
TGTGCCAGTAGTCCTCTCATCGGTGGAAACACCATATATTTT
CASSPLIGGNTIYF
>.|TRBV12-5|few|TRBJ1-5
TGTGCTAGTGCGTTAGAGCAGCCCCAGCATTTT
CASALEQPQHF
>.|TRBV6-5|.|TRBJ1-1
TGTGCCAGCAGTTCTGGGAACACTGAAGCTTTCTTT
CASSSGNTEAFF
>TRBD1|TRBV7-2|.|TRBJ1-2
TGTGCCAGCAGTAACAGACAGGGGGCGCGGGGCTATGGCTACACCTTC
CASSNRQGARGYGYTF
>.|TRBV5-5|.|TRBJ2-1
TGTGCCAGCAGCCGGGCAGGGATTGTTGATGAGCAGTTCTTC
CASSRAGIVDEQFF
>.|TRBV11-3|.|TRBJ1-1
TGTGCCAGCAGCAAAACAGGGTATGACACTGAAGCTTTCTTT
CASSKTGYDTEAFF
>.|TRBV5-5|.|TRBJ1-5
TGTGCCAGCAGCTTGGCGTCTCCCAATCAGCCCCAGCATTTT
CASSLASPNQPQHF
>TRBD1|TRBV4-3|.|TRBJ1-3
TGCGCCAGCAGCCAAGGACAGGGTTCTGGAAACACCATATATTTT
CASSQGQGSGNTIYF
>.|TRBV5-8|.|TRBJ1-4
TGTGCCAGCAGCTTGAACCGAGGAGCAACTAATGAAAAACTGTTTTTT
CASSLNRGATNEKLFF
>.|TRBV7-2|.|TRBJ2-7
TGTGCCAGCAGTATTACCTCCTACGAGCAGTACTTC
CASSITSYEQYF
>TRBD1|TRBV10-3|.|TRBJ1-6
TGTGCCATCAGTCCGGGACAGTTTAATTCACCCCTCCACTTT
CAISPGQFNSPLHF
>TRBD1|TRBV7-9|.|TRBJ1-3
TGTGCCAGCAGCTTGGGGACAGGGGATGGAAACACCATATATTTT
CASSLGTGDGNTIYF
>TRBD2|TRBV7-2|.|TRBJ2-2
TGTGCCAGCAGCTTCCAGCGGGGGGTGAACACCGGGGAGCTGTTTTTT
CASSFQRGVNTGELFF
>.|TRBV6-1|.|TRBJ1-4
TGTGCCAGCACCCCGGGGGGGACTAATGAAAAACTGTTTTTT
CASTPGGTNEKLFF
>TRBD1|TRBV11-2|.|TRBJ2-5
TGTGCCAGCACCTCTCGGTTGGGACAGCAAGAGACCCAGTACTTC
CASTSRLGQQETQYF
>.|TRBV29-1|few|TRBJ1-2
TGCAGCGTTGATATGGGGGGTGAAGGCTACACCTTC
CSVDMGGEGYTF
>.|TRBV2|.|TRBJ1-2
TGTGCCAGCAGTAGCCAGAAGCTCTATGGCTACACCTTC
CASSSQKLYGYTF
>.|TRBV7-9|.|TRBJ1-6
TGTGCCAGCAGCTTATACAGTTTGCCCCTCCACTTT
CASSLYSLPLHF
>.|TRBV7-2|.|TRBJ1-4
TGTGCCGGCACCCCGGGCCCGGGGGGTGAAAAACTGTTTTTT
CAGTPGPGGEKLFF
>.|TRBV7-2|.|TRBJ2-1
TGTGCCAGCAGCCTTAGGAAGGATGAGCAGTTCTTC
CASSLRKDEQFF
>.|TRBV18|.|TRBJ1-1
TGTGCCAGCTCACCACCGTCATCAGGGAGTGCTTTCTTT
CASSPPSSGSAFF
>TRBD1|TRBV5-1|.|TRBJ1-1
TGCGCCAGCAGCCCACGACAGGGACCCAACACTGAAGCTTTCTTT
CASSPRQGPNTEAFF
>TRBD1|TRBV5-8|once|TRBJ2-7
TGTGCCAGCAGCCCCGGGACAGCAACCTACGAGCAGTACTTC
CASSPGTATYEQYF
>TRBD2|TRBV27|.|TRBJ2-3
TGTGCCAGCAGCCTACAAAGCGGGAGACTATTTACAGATACGCAGTATTTT
CASSLQSGRLFTDTQYF
>.|TRBV28|.|TRBJ2-2
TGTGCCAGCATAGGGACACCGAACACCGGGGAGCTGTTTTTT
CASIGTPNTGELFF
>.|TRBV7-2|.|TRBJ2-7
TGTGCCAGCAGCTTTAAGGGGTCGCGCGAGCAGTACTTC
CASSFKGSREQYF
>.|TRBV11-2|.|TRBJ1-6
TGTGCCAGCAGCTTAGAGTCGGGAACCTATAATTCACCCCTCCACTTT
CASSLESGTYNSPLHF
>TRBD1|TRBV9|.|TRBJ1-1
TGTGCCAGCAGCGTAGGGAGGACAGGGTTCCGAAACACTGAAGCTTTCTTT
CASSVGRTGFRNTEAFF
>TRBD2|TRBV29-1|.|TRBJ2-7
TGCAGCGTTTACCGGGAGGGACTATACGAGCAGTACTTC
CSVYREGLYEQYF
>.|TRBV4-1|.|TRBJ1-3
TGCGCCAGCAGCCAAGGACCAGCCAGGGGTGGAAACACCATATATTTT
CASSQGPARGGNTIYF
>TRBD1|TRBV28|.|TRBJ1-2
TGTGCCAGCAGGGGGGACAGGGGGCCTACTAACTATGGCTACACCTTC
CASRGDRGPTNYGYTF
>.|TRBV9|.|TRBJ2-6
TGTGCCAGCAGCGTAGGGAACTCTGGGGCCAACGTCCTGACTTTC
CASSVGNSGANVLTF
>TRBD2|TRBV4-3|.|TRBJ2-1
TGCGCCAGCAGCCAAGATTCGGGGGGGTACTACAATGAGCAGTTCTTC
CASSQDSGGYYNEQFF
>.|TRBV5-1|.|TRBJ1-1
TGCGCCAGCAGCAGTGTATCATCGGGGAACACTGAAGCTTTCTTT
CASSSVSSGNTEAFF
>.|TRBV4-2|.|TRBJ2-3
TGTGCCAGCAGCCAAGACGCAAAAGATACGCAGTATTTT
CASSQDAKDTQYF
>TRBD1|TRBV30|.|TRBJ1-1
TGTGCCTGGGGACAGGGGGCTATGAACACTGAAGCTTTCTTT
CAWGQGAMNTEAFF
>TRBD1|TRBV7-2|.|TRBJ1-2
TGTGCCAGCAGCCCGGGACAGATCTATGGCTACACCTTC
CASSPGQIYGYTF
>TRBD2|TRBV5-4|.|TRBJ2-2
TGTGCCAGCACCCTGGGGAGGGAGGGCCTCGGGGAGCTGTTTTTT
CASTLGREGLGELFF
>.|TRBV5-4|.|TRBJ2-7
TGTGCCAGCAGCTTGGGGGGGCAGACCTACGAGCAGTACTTC
CASSLGGQTYEQYF
>.|TRBV19|.|TRBJ2-1
TGTGCCAGTAGTTCGGCAGCCATTAACGATGAGCAGTTCTTC
CASSSAAINDEQFF
>TRBD1|TRBV7-9|.|TRBJ2-5
TGTGCCAGCAGCTCCAGAGACAGGGGATTAAGGGCTGAAGAGACCCAGTACTTC
CASSSRDRGLRAEETQYF
>.|TRBV6-5|.|TRBJ1-5
TGTGCCAGCAGTTACGAAGGGGGAAGGCCCCAGCATTTT
CASSYEGGRPQHF
>.|TRBV19|few|TRBJ1-1
TGTGCCAGTAGTCCTAGACAGGAACAGAACACTGAAGCTTTCTTT
CASSPRQEQNTEAFF
>TRBD2|TRBV28|once|TRBJ2-1
TGTGCCAGCACCGGGACTAGCGGGGGCGAGCAGTTCTTC
CASTGTSGGEQFF
>TRBD1|TRBV19|.|TRBJ1-2
TGTGCCAGCACGGACAGGGGCGTTTCGGGCAACTATGGCTACACCTTC
CASTDRGVSGNYGYTF
>.|TRBV7-9|.|TRBJ2-1
TGTGCCAGCAGCTACGAGGGTGTTATAGATGAGCAGTTCTTC
CASSYEGVIDEQFF
>TRBD2|TRBV5-5|.|TRBJ2-4
TGTGCCAGCAGCTCCTCGACTAGCGGTAAAAACATTCAGTACTTC
CASSSSTSGKNIQYF
>TRBD1|TRBV7-2|few|TRBJ1-2
TGTGCCAGCAGCTTAGACAGGGGGCAGGGCTACACCTTC
CASSLDRGQGYTF
>TRBD1|TRBV7-2|.|TRBJ1-2
TGTGCCAGCAGTCTTTTGGGGGGACAGGGGAAGAGCTATGGCTACACCTTC
CASSLLGGQGKSYGYTF
>TRBD2|TRBV7-2|.|TRBJ2-3
TGTGCCAGCAGCACACTAGCGGGAGGGACAGATACGCAGTATTTT
CASSTLAGGTDTQYF
>.|TRBV19|.|TRBJ1-6
TGTGCCAGTAGTATAGATCTCGGGAGCTCCTATAATTCACCCCTCCACTTT
CASSIDLGSSYNSPLHF
>TRBD2|TRBV28|.|TRBJ2-5
TGTGCCAGCAGGCGCGGGGGGGGAGCGATGGAGGAGACCCAGTACTTC
CASRRGGGAMEETQYF
>.|TRBV6-5|.|TRBJ1-4
TGTGCCAGCAGATCAGACATGGGAGAAAAACTGTTTTTT
CASRSDMGEKLFF
>.|TRBV5-4|.|TRBJ2-3
TGTGCCAGCAGCTCCGGGACCACCCGCGATTTAAGCACAGATACGCAGTATTTT
CASSSGTTRDLSTDTQYF
>.|TRBV27|.|TRBJ2-7
TGTGCCAGCAGTTTAACTCTCAACTACGAGCAGTACTTC
CASSLTLNYEQYF
>TRBD2|TRBV28|.|TRBJ2-1
TGTGCCAGCACCGCGCCCCCGCGGGAGGGCCTCTACAATGAGCAGTTCTTC
CASTAPPREGLYNEQFF
>.|TRBV28|.|TRBJ1-1
TGTGCCAGCAGTTTTAAAGCTTGGACGGCCAACACTGAAGCTTTCTTT
CASSFKAWTANTEAFF
>TRBD2|TRBV23-1|.|TRBJ2-7
TGCGCCAGCAGTCAATCTTCCCCTCGGGAGCGGGGGGGGGACATTCGTTCCTACGAGCAGTACTTC
CASSQSSPRERGGDIRSYEQYF
>.|TRBV30|.|TRBJ1-1
TGTGCCTTTACGACAGGCCTGAACACTGAAGCTTTCTTT
CAFTTGLNTEAFF
>.|TRBV7-2|.|TRBJ2-7
TGTGCCAGCAGCTTAGCGCGGAACGAGCAGTACTTC
CASSLARNEQYF